This entry describes one T cell receptor beta chain. Its antigen specificity is not known. Per-base quality was not reported, and no clone a single base away is much larger than it. The library was prepared using the immunoSEQ multiplex PCR assay. TCRdb took over this immuneACCESS table, retaining in-frame rearrangements with V and J assigned. Such tables are incomplete; in checked studies, under half of the missing clones stem from an unresolved V gene, and the remainder is unexplained. The sample table contains tens of thousands of clones; only one count was recorded for about three quarters of them. The ten most abundant clones make up 4% of the sample. This entry belongs to a study of radiotherapy plus CTLA-4 blockade in lung cancer (dated by TCRdb to 2016 to 2019). Looking at the study overall: Among the enrolled patients, 15% to 20% had an objective response, and about 30% reached disease control. Overall results and qualifications from the work: After treatment with radiotherapy and ipilimumab, TCR clones that originated in tumors expanded in peripheral blood. The strongest predictors of response, as reported, were early dynamic changes in blood T cell clones along with a rise in serum interferon-beta after radiation.

In this study, focal radiation therapy paired with CTLA-4 blockade (ipilimumab) was tested in patients who had chemo-refractory metastatic non-small-cell lung cancer. This TCR was sampled from a human donor with non-small cell lung cancer who had a partial response to radiotherapy plus ipilimumab. Sequencing used peripheral blood, obtained from a patient treated with radiotherapy plus ipilimumab.

The DNA sequence is TGTGCCAGCAAGGGCGGGGGTTCCTACAATGAGCAGTTCTTC. Its amino acids are CASKGGGSYNEQFF. The sequence links TRBV25-1 to TRBJ2-1, with 7 junctional bases fitting TRBD2. Compared with germline, V lacks 7 bases and J lacks 1 base; bases without a gene match: 4. CDR1 and CDR2, per the germline V gene, are MGHDK and SYGVNS. Taken from cysteine to phenylalanine, the CDR3 has 14 residues. Only the CDR3 portion is preserved as DNA: 42 bases, with reading frame beginning at the first base.